Below, 27 T cell receptor beta chains from the same sample are listed, as sequenced in a study of blood T cell repertoires in COVID-19. The table came from immunoSEQ multiplex PCR; TCRdb's copy has only in-frame clones and leaves some out. The sample includes hundreds of thousands of clones, 70% to 90% seen only once; the top ten take 6% to 7%. The sequencing input was PBMCs or T cells enriched from blood (not recorded which). All receptors come from a woman between 35 and 50 years old who had recovered from COVID-19.

The chain links TRBV28 to TRBJ1-6, with D hard to call. The ends were cut back, 3 bases at V and 9 bases at J, with 12 bases in the middle. The germline CDR1 and CDR2 sequences are MDHEN and SYDVKM. This CDR3 is built from 14 residues. The CDR3 region has the DNA TGTGCCAGCAGTTTTAGTCTCCCCGCTTCACCCCTCCACTTT. Protein product: CASSFSLPASPLHF.

The chain has TRBV10-3 and TRBJ1-1; 7 bases map to TRBD1. The V segment lost 3 bases and the J segment 1 base; nucleotides outside the gene matches: 5. The germline V gene encodes CDR1 ENHRY and CDR2 SYGVKD. The CDR3 covers 15 residues. The CDR3 DNA reads as TGTGCCATCAGTGACCCTGGACAGGCGAACACTGAAGCTTTCTTT. This gives the protein CAISDPGQANTEAFF.

The genes are TRBV18 and TRBJ2-5; D might be TRBD2 (6 bases). The V gene lost 6 bases and the J gene lost 0 bases, with 14 bases spanning the gap. CDR1 and CDR2 from the germline V gene are KGHSH and LQKENI. The CDR3 has 15 amino acids. This CDR3 is CASSLSGPNQETQYF. Here the CDR3 DNA reads TGTGCCAGCTCTTTGAGCGGGCCGAACCAAGAGACCCAGTACTTC.

The V gene is TRBV27, the J gene TRBJ1-2; D is uncertain. Germline-derived CDR1 and CDR2 are MNHEY and SMNVEV (reference sequence). Trimming pared 6 bases from V and 4 bases from J, leaving 9 bases between. The CDR3 runs to 12 residues. CDR3 protein: CASRQESYGYTF. CDR3 DNA: TGTGCCAGCAGGCAGGAAAGCTATGGCTACACCTTC.

The chain links TRBV7-3 to TRBJ2-1; D possibly corresponds to TRBD2 (6 bases). Germline lookup yields CDR1 SGHTA and CDR2 FQGTGA. The CDR3 loop spans 17 amino acids. The ends were cut back, 0 bases at V and 0 bases at J, with 12 bases in the middle. CDR3 sequence reads: CASSLTGSGSSYNEQFF. CDR3 coding DNA: TGTGCCAGCAGCTTAACTGGGTCCGGGAGCTCCTACAATGAGCAGTTCTTC.

This sequence joins TRBV27 and TRBJ2-3; D ambiguous. The germline V gene has CDR1 MNHEY and CDR2 SMNVEV (reference sequence). The CDR3 length is 12 residues. Trimming left V 5 bases short and J 4 bases short, with 7 bases between. CDR3 in amino acids: CASSLWPDTQYF. CDR3 coding DNA: TGTGCCAGCAGTCTGTGGCCAGATACGCAGTATTTT.

The chain has TRBV6-2 or TRBV6-3 and TRBJ2-7, with 12 bases that match TRBD2. V lost 2 bases and J lost 4; bases outside the gene matches: 0. Germline lookup yields CDR1 MNHEY and CDR2 SVGEGT. There are 14 residues in the CDR3. This CDR3 reads CASSYLAGGYEQYF. The CDR3 region has the DNA TGTGCCAGCAGTTACCTAGCGGGAGGGTACGAGCAGTACTTC.

The chain combines TRBV7-2 with TRBJ1-4; no reliable D call. The CDR3 extends over 14 amino acids. Germline CDR1 reads SGHTA; CDR2 reads FQGNSA. Deletions cut 7 bases from V and 7 bases from J, with 16 bases between. The CDR3 spells CASTRDLRVEKLFF. The CDR3 nucleotides read TGTGCCAGCACCCGGGATCTGAGGGTTGAAAAACTGTTTTTT.

This chain links TRBV14 with TRBJ2-7; 7 positions match TRBD2. The trim removed 1 base at V and 0 bases at J, leaving 9 bases unmatched. The length of the CDR3 is 17 residues. Germline loops: CDR1 SGHDN, CDR2 FVKESK. CDR3 nucleotides: TGTGCCAGCAGCCAAGGCCAGGTTAGCGGGTCCTCCTACGAGCAGTACTTC. Translating gives CASSQGQVSGSSYEQYF.

The chain employs TRBV19 and TRBJ1-5; 9 bases are shared with TRBD1. Germline lookup yields CDR1 LNHDA and CDR2 SQIVND (reference sequence). Trimming at V came to 5 bases and at J to 5 bases, leaving 4 bases not matched to a gene. The CDR3 has 14 residues. CDR3: CASSSNRGHQPQHF. In nucleotides, the CDR3 is TGTGCCAGTAGTTCCAACAGGGGGCATCAGCCCCAGCATTTT.

The rearrangement links TRBV6-2 or TRBV6-3 to TRBJ2-3; 7 bases fit TRBD1. Trimming removed 3 bases from V and 1 base from J; junction bases left unmatched: 13. Germline assignment: CDR1 MNHEY and CDR2 SVGEGT. The CDR3 consists of 18 residues. CDR3 sequence (DNA): TGTGCCAGCAGTTATCCGGTTCGAGGGGGCGCCCGCACAGATACGCAGTATTTT. Its protein product is CASSYPVRGGARTDTQYF.

The chain has TRBV28 and TRBJ1-5; D is undetermined. The CDR3 has 12 amino acids. Germline CDR1 reads MDHEN; CDR2 reads SYDVKM. The ends were cut back, 8 bases at V and 7 bases at J, with 12 bases in the middle. The CDR3 DNA is TGTGCCAGCGAGCGAAGGAGACAGCCCCAGCATTTT. Protein product: CASERRRQPQHF.

V and J are TRBV20-1 and TRBJ1-2; D remains unclear. The germline V gene encodes CDR1 DFQATT and CDR2 SNEGSKA (reference sequence). V lost 3 bases and J lost 11, with 13 bases in between. This CDR3 region has 11 residues. This CDR3 reads CSASLGPSYTF. In DNA, the CDR3 is TGCAGTGCTAGTTTGGGCCCCTCTTACACCTTC.

The chain uses TRBV15 and TRBJ2-3; D gene ambiguous. The CDR3 spans 12 residues. V lost 2 bases to trimming and J lost 6 bases, with 6 bases between them. Germline loops: CDR1 LNHNV, CDR2 YYDKDF (reference sequence). The DNA of the CDR3 is TGTGCCACCAGCAGACCCCTGGATACGCAGTATTTT. Encoded protein: CATSRPLDTQYF.

This clone was detected only once. The CDR3 DNA reads TGTGCCAGCAGCAAAGTAGGAGGGGAGGTGAGGTACGAGCAGTACTTC. The encoded protein is CASSKVGGEVRYEQYF. V gene TRBV21-1 combines with J gene TRBJ2-7; the table's TRBD2 call for D was not verified on the DNA. TRBV21-1 is noted as a pseudogene. This CDR3 comprises 16 residues.

This clone was seen once. The J gene is TRBJ1-5, the V gene TRBV19; TRBD1 might be the D (6 bases). The CDR3 totals 14 residues. CDR1 is LNHDA and CDR2 is SQIVND in the germline V gene (reference sequence). V was shortened by 6 bases and J by 7 bases, with 16 bases between the two germline ends. The CDR3 DNA reads as TGTGCCAGTAGCGTGAGGGGGTCCAGGCAGCCCCAGCATTTT. It codes for CASSVRGSRQPQHF.

This clone came up once. The genes are TRBV5-1 and TRBJ2-5; 10 nucleotides line up with TRBD1. This CDR3 is 17 amino acids long. With 5 bases clipped from V and 4 bases from J, the junction kept 14 bases outside the gene matches. Looked up from germline, CDR1 is SGHRS and CDR2 is YFSETQ. As DNA, the CDR3 is TGCGCCAGCAGGAAAAACACCGGGACAGGGGTAAGAGAGACCCAGTACTTC. Translated: CASRKNTGTGVRETQYF.

With regard to this clone: Other DNA sequences in the same sample also yield this CDR3. The rearrangement uses TRBV28 and TRBJ2-7; 7 bases are shared with TRBD1. V gave up 4 bases and J gave up 1 base; unmatched junction bases: 4. Germline CDR1 and CDR2: MDHEN and SYDVKM. This CDR3 region has 14 residues. Here the CDR3 DNA reads TGTGCCAGCAGTTGGGACAGAGAGTCCTACGAGCAGTACTTC. Protein: CASSWDRESYEQYF.

This chain uses TRBV24-1 with TRBJ2-1; 13 nucleotides agree with TRBD2. After removal of 3 bases from V and 9 bases from J, the junction contained 7 bases not matched to a gene. CDR1 and CDR2 (germline): KGHDR, SFDVKD. CDR3 length: 16 residues. This CDR3 is CATSDRTSGSQGEQFF. The CDR3 DNA follows: TGTGCCACCAGTGATCGGACTAGCGGGAGTCAGGGTGAGCAGTTCTTC.

The chain's CDR3 is CASSQDNGVGSSYNEQFF. CDR3 DNA: TGTGCCAGCAGCCAAGATAATGGTGTCGGGAGCTCCTACAATGAGCAGTTCTTC. This chain connects TRBV3-1 (or the pseudogene TRBV3-2) to TRBJ2-1; possible D gene TRBD2, 6 bases. CDR3 length: 18 amino acids. The germline V gene has CDR1 LGHDT and CDR2 YNNKEL (reference sequence). Deletions cut 0 bases from V and 0 bases from J, with 15 bases between.

This chain joins TRBV12-3 or TRBV12-4 and TRBJ2-7, with a weak D call TRBD2 (6 bases). The CDR3 length is 13 residues. The V end was cut by 6 bases, the J end by 1 base, with 10 bases between. CDR3 nucleotide sequence: TGTGCCAGCAGCCCCGCGGGGTCCTACGAGCAGTACTTC. It specifies CASSPAGSYEQYF.

The DNA of the CDR3 is TGTGCCAGCAGCCAAGGCTCTGCTAGCGGGAGGGCCTCAAAGACCCAGTACTTC. It translates to CASSQGSASGRASKTQYF. The chain uses TRBV3-1 (or the pseudogene TRBV3-2) and TRBJ2-5; 12 bases line up with TRBD2. The CDR3 spans 18 residues. Trimming took 1 base from V and 6 from J; bases not matched to a gene: 12. Germline CDR1 is LGHDT and CDR2 is YNNKEL (reference sequence).

The table lists this clone with a count of one. This sequence joins TRBV10-1 and TRBJ2-1; 10 bases match TRBD1. CDR1 and CDR2 (germline): WNHNN, SYGVQD (reference sequence). V gave up 3 bases and J gave up 2 bases; unmatched junction bases: 4. The CDR3 totals 16 residues. The DNA for the CDR3 is TGCGCCAGCAGTGATATGGGACAGGGGACCTACAATGAGCAGTTCTTC. This codes for CASSDMGQGTYNEQFF.

The rearrangement links TRBV3-1 (or the pseudogene TRBV3-2) to TRBJ1-2, with 8 bases fitting TRBD1. The germline CDR1 and CDR2 sequences are LGHDT and YNNKEL (reference sequence). Unmatched junction bases numbered 3, after V lost 8 bases and J lost 1 base. The CDR3 has 13 residues. CDR3 amino acids: CASGQGNNYGYTF. CDR3 nucleotide sequence: TGTGCCAGCGGACAGGGAAATAACTATGGCTACACCTTC.

This clone turned up a few times. CDR3 amino acids: CASSVGNSNQPQHF. CDR3 sequence (DNA): TGTGCCAGCTCCGTTGGCAATAGCAATCAGCCCCAGCATTTT. The chain uses TRBV18 and TRBJ1-5; D ambiguous. Germline V gives CDR1 KGHSH, CDR2 LQKENI. V was pared by 6 bases and J by 0 bases, with 9 bases between. This CDR3 has 14 residues.

The rearrangement links TRBV20-1 to TRBJ2-1, with a possible D match to TRBD1 (5 bases). Looked up from germline, CDR1 is DFQATT and CDR2 is SNEGSKA (reference sequence). CDR3 length equals 15 residues. The V gene lost 3 bases and the J gene lost 1 base, with 13 bases spanning the gap. Written as DNA, the CDR3 is TGCAGTGCTAGTCCCGGTAGGGGATCCTACAATGAGCAGTTCTTC. This sequence encodes CSASPGRGSYNEQFF.

The chain uses TRBV20-1 and TRBJ1-4; D call uncertain. This CDR3 is 10 amino acids long. Per germline, CDR1 DFQATT and CDR2 SNEGSKA (reference sequence). Trimming took 6 bases from V and 5 from J, leaving 4 bases between them. Written as DNA, the CDR3 is TGCAGTGCCCGGAATGAAAAACTGTTTTTT. Translating gives CSARNEKLFF.